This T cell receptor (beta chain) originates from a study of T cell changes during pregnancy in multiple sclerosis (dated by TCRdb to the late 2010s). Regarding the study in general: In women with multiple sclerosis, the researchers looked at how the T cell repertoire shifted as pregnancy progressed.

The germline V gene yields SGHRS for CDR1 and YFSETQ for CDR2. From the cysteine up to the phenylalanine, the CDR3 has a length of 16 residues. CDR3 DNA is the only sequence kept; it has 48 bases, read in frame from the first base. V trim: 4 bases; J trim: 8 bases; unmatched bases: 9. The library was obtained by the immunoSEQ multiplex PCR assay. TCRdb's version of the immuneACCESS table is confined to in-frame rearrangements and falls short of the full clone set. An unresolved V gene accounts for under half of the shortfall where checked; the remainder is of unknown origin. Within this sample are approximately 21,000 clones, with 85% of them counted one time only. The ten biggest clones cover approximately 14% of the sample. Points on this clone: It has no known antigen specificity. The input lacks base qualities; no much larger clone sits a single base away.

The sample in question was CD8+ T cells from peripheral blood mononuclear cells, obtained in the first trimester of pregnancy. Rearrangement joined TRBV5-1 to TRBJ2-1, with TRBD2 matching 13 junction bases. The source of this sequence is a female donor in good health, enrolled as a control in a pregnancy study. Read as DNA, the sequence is TGCGCCAGCAGCGCCAGGACTAGCGGGAGTAGGGATGAGCAGTTCTTC. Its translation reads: CASSARTSGSRDEQFF.